This TCR beta chain originates from a study of CD8+ T cells in alopecia areata (dated by TCRdb to between 2018 and 2020). About the full investigation: The treated patients took part in an open-label pilot trial in which moderate-to-severe alopecia areata was treated with oral tofacitinib at 5 to 10 mg twice daily. Tofacitinib was given for 6 to 18 months, followed by 6 months of follow-up off drug to assess delayed response and recurrence. For the treated patients, the SALT score, which quantifies what percentage of scalp surface area is affected, served as the measure of disease severity. To study T cell clonal expansion in alopecia areata, the researchers applied high-throughput TCRbeta sequencing to both the C3H/HeJ mouse model and human patients. On the human side, TCRbeta sequencing was run on scalp tissue and on sorted CD4+ and CD8+ peripheral blood T cells from healthy controls and from alopecia areata patients with either patchy or totalis/universalis disease. Tofacitinib-treated patients had biopsies at baseline and at 4 and 24 weeks of treatment, with a later scalp biopsy in several patients. Clonality in the scalp was compared among normal scalp (n=4), patchy alopecia areata scalp (n=8), and alopecia totalis/universalis scalp (n=8). RNA was extracted with the PAXgene miRNA kit for fixed scalp, the miRNeasy kit for PBMCs, and the RNeasy kit for mouse skin. TCRbeta CDR3 regions were amplified by immunoSEQ multiplex PCR using 35 Vbeta forward and 13 Jbeta reverse primers.

The library relied on the immunoSEQ multiplex PCR assay. To provide template for TCR sequencing, every sample had RNA extracted and reverse transcribed into cDNA. SuperScript III was used for first-strand cDNA synthesis, primed with a 2:1 mix of oligo-dT and random hexamers. A synthetic immune receptor repertoire was used to measure amplification bias, and any remaining bias was corrected computationally. The authors processed their data as follows. Raw reads were preprocessed for error removal, and CDR3 was defined according to IMGT conventions as running from the conserved cysteine to phenylalanine. To get clonality, Shannon entropy was normalized by log2 of the number of productive unique TCRs and the result was subtracted from 1. Whether scalp clones were CD4 or CD8 was inferred by matching scalp TCRbeta sequences against CD4 and CD8 repertoires sorted from blood. TCRdb limited this immuneACCESS table to in-frame rearrangements with V and J called. A share of clones is missing; checked studies link under half to unresolved V genes, and the rest is unexplained. That table supplies the V and J calls and clone size; D and trimming were determined from the DNA. The sample contains 170,000 or so clones, 50% to 70% of them found a single time. The top ten hold around 0.9% of the sample.

Overall study results and their limits: Tofacitinib significantly decreased scalp clonality and the number of expanded CD8+ clones among the top 100 scalp clones. Resident alphabeta T cells in normal human skin are also sequenced, complicating scalp TCR repertoire analysis, unlike mouse skin dominated by gammadelta T cells. Shared TCR sequences between patients were less evident than in mice, which may be partly attributable to HLA diversity in the patient population. Lesional scalp, especially in alopecia totalis/universalis, showed higher clonality and more expanded CD8+ clones than normal scalp, suggesting antigenic drive. Because the treated cohort was small and included a single nonresponder, larger studies are needed to assess links between baseline CD8+ expansion and response. During tofacitinib treatment, many expanded lesional clones remained in scalp and blood, and this persistence may partly explain relapse after treatment is stopped.

Comments on this clone: There is no known antigen for this receptor. Per-base quality was not reported, and no clone a single base away is much larger than it.

The CDR3, cysteine through phenylalanine, is 15 amino acids long. Only the CDR3 DNA stays, 45 bases, in frame from base 1. V is reduced by 0 bases and J by 4 bases, leaving a spacing of 12 bases between them. CDR1 and CDR2, looked up from the germline V gene (reference sequence), are LNHNV and YYDKDF. The time point label here, explained by the study, means: roughly 27 days on oral tofacitinib. The label giving this sample's treatment or condition can be read as: oral pan-JAK inhibitor, 5-10 mg twice daily. From alopecia areata patients, peripheral blood was collected along with lesional scalp punch biopsies. After PBMCs were isolated by density centrifugation and stained for CD3, CD4 and CD8, a FACSAria was used to sort CD4+ and CD8+ T cells.

This chain joins TRBV15 to TRBJ1-1; 6 matching bases give a weak D call of TRBD1. The receptor's source is a human donor with alopecia areata. The sample in question was CD4+ T cells sorted from blood, obtained at week 4, from a patient treated with tofacitinib. DNA sequence: TGTGCCACCAGCAGAGATAGGGGGGTGTCCACTGAAGCTTTCTTT. It translates as CATSRDRGVSTEAFF.